A single sample gave rise to the 3 T cell receptor beta chains below, sequenced in a study of cytomegalovirus exposure and HLA in healthy donors listed by TCRdb under 2017. The library was generated by the immunoSEQ multiplex PCR assay. For the multiplex PCR, a mixture combining 60 forward primers for TCR Vbeta segments and 13 reverse primers for TCR Jbeta segments was used. Not all clones reach the TCRdb copy of this immuneACCESS table, which keeps in-frame sequences only. Checked studies attribute under half of the gap to unresolved V genes and leave the rest unexplained. The sample table contains roughly 100,000 clones; only one count was recorded for around 75% of them. Clones ranked in the top ten supply approximately 6.9% of the sample. The sequencing input was PBMCs. The receptors derive from a man aged 25 to 40 in good health and CMV-seropositive.

This chain uses TRBV7-2 with TRBJ1-6; D may be TRBD1 (6 bases). CDR3 length: 16 amino acids. Trimming removed 4 bases at V and 0 bases at J, with 10 bases between. In germline, CDR1 is SGHTA, CDR2 FQGNSA. The CDR3: CASSYRERSYNSPLHF. CDR3 nucleotides: TGTGCCAGCAGCTACAGGGAGCGCTCCTATAATTCACCCCTCCACTTT.

The V gene is TRBV28, the J gene TRBJ1-5, with 8 bases matching TRBD1. CDR1 is MDHEN and CDR2 is SYDVKM in the germline V gene. J was trimmed by 6 bases and V by 5 bases; bases with no gene match: 6. This CDR3 contains 14 residues. The CDR3 reads CASSEGQAGQPQHF. For the CDR3, the DNA is TGTGCCAGCAGTGAGGGACAGGCGGGTCAGCCCCAGCATTTT.

J is TRBJ2-3 and V is TRBV4-2, with D maybe TRBD2 (6 bases). Germline V gene data show CDR1 as LGHNA and CDR2 as YNFKEQ. CDR3 size: 15 residues. V dropped 0 bases and J dropped 4 bases, with 11 bases sitting between them. The CDR3 reads CASSQDLTSSDTQYF. In DNA form, the CDR3 reads TGTGCCAGCAGCCAAGATCTAACTAGCTCAGATACGCAGTATTTT.